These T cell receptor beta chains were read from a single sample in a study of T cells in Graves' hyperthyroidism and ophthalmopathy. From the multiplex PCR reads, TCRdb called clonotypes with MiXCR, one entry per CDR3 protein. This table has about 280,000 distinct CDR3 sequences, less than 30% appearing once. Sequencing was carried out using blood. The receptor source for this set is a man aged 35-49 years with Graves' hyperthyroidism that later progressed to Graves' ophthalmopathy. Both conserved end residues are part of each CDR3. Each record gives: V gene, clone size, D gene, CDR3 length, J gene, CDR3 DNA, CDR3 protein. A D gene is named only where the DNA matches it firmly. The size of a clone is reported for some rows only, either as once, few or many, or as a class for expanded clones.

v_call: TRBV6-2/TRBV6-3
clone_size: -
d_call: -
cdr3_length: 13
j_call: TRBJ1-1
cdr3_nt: TGTGCCATCCACCCCTCGCCAGACACTGAAGCTTTCTTT
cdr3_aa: CAIHPSPDTEAFF

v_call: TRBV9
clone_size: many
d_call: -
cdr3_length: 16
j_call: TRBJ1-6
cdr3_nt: TGTGCCAGCAGCCCCGGCGGGGCGAGGGGTGAGGCACCCCTCCACTTT
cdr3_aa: CASSPGGARGEAPLHF

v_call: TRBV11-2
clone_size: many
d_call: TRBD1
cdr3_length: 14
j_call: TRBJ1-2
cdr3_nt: TGTGCCAGCAGCGTCGCGGGTCAGGGGGACGGCTACACCTTC
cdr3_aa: CASSVAGQGDGYTF

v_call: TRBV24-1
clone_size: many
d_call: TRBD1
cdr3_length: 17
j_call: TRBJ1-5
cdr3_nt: TGTGCCACCAGTGATTTGTCGGGACAGGGGACAAATCAGCCCCAGCATTTT
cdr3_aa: CATSDLSGQGTNQPQHF

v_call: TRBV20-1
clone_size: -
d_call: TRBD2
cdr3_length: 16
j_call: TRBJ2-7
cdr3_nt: TGCAGTGCTAGCGCCCAGGAACTAGCGGGAGGGGACGAGCAGTACTTC
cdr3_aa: CSASAQELAGGDEQYF

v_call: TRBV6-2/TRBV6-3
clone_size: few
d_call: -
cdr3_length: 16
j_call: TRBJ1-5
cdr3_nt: TGTGCCAGCAGTCTGTTTCGGCAGGGTAGCAATCAGCCCCAGCATTTT
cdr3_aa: CASSLFRQGSNQPQHF

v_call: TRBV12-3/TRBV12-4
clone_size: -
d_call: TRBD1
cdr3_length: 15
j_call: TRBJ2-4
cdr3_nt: TGTGCCAGCAGCCGGACAGGGGGCGCGGTAGACATTCAGTACTTC
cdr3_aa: CASSRTGGAVDIQYF

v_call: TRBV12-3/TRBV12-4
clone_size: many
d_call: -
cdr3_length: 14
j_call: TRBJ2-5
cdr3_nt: TGTGCCAGCAGTTTTGACAGCCAGCGGGAGACCCAGTACTTC
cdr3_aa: CASSFDSQRETQYF

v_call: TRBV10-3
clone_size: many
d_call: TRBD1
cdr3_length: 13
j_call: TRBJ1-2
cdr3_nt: TGTGCCATCAGACCGGGACAGCCCTATGGCTACACCTTC
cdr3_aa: CAIRPGQPYGYTF

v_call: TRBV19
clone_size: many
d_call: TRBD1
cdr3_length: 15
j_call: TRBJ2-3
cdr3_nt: TGTGCCAGTAGCCCATATGGACAGGCCTCAGATACGCAGTATTTT
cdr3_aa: CASSPYGQASDTQYF

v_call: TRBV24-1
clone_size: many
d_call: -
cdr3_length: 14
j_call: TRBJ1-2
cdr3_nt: TGTGCCACCAGTGAAAAGGGACGCCAACGTGGCTACACCTTC
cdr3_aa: CATSEKGRQRGYTF

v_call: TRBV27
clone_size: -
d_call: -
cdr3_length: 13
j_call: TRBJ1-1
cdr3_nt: TGTGCCAGCGAAGAGCCCCGGACGGGTGAAGCTTTCTTT
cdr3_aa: CASEEPRTGEAFF

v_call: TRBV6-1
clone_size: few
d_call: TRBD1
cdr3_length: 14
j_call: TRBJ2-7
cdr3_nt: TGTGCCAGCAGATCCGGGACAGCCCCCTACGAGCAGTACTTC
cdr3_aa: CASRSGTAPYEQYF

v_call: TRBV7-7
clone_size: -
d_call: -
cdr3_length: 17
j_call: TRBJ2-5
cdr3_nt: TGTGCTAGCAGCTTAGATCCGGGGAGCGGAGCAGGAGAGACCCAGTACTTC
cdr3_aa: CASSLDPGSGAGETQYF

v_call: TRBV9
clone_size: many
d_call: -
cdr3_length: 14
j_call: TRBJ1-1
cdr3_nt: TGTGCCAGCAGCGTCGACACCAAGAACACTGAAGCTTTCTTT
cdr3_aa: CASSVDTKNTEAFF

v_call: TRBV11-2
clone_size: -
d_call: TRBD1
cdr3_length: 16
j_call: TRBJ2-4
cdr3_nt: TGTGCCAGCAGCTTAACACGGACAGGGGTCAAAAACATTCAGTACTTC
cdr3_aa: CASSLTRTGVKNIQYF

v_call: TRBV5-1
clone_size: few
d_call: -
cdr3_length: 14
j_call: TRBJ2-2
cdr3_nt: TGCGCCAGCATTGGTGGCGGGACCCCCGGGGAGCTGTTTTTT
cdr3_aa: CASIGGGTPGELFF

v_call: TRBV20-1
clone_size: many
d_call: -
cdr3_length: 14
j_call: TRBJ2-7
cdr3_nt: TGCAGTGCTAGAGCCCTCGGGGGTCTGTACGAGCAGTACTTC
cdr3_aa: CSARALGGLYEQYF

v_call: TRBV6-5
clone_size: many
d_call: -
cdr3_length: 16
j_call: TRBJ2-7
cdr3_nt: TGTGCCAGCAGACCGTCCGTTCAGGCGAGTCTCTACGAGCAGTACTTC
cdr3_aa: CASRPSVQASLYEQYF

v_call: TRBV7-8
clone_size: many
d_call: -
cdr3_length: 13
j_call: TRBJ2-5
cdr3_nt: TGTGCCAGCAGCTTAGGGATTCAAGAGACCCAGTACTTC
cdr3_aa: CASSLGIQETQYF

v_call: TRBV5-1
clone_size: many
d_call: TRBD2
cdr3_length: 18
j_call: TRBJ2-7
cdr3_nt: TGCGCCAGCAGCCCCGGGACTAGCGGGTTCTCCCTTCCCTACGAGCAGTACTTC
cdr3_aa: CASSPGTSGFSLPYEQYF

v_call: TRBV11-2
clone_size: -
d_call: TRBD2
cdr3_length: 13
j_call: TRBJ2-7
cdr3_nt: TGTGCCAGCAGCCGGGGGGAAGGAACCGAGCAGTACTTC
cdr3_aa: CASSRGEGTEQYF

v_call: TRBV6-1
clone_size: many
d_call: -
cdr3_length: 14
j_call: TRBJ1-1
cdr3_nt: TGTGCCAGCAGTGAAGAGCGGCCGAACACTGAAGCTTTCTTT
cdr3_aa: CASSEERPNTEAFF

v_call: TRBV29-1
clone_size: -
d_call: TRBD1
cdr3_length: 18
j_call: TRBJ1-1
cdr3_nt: TGCAGCGTTCATAATCTACTACGGACAGGGGCCCCCGGCACTGAAGCTTTCTTT
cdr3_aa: CSVHNLLRTGAPGTEAFF

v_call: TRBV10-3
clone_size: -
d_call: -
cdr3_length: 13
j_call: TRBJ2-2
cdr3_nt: TGTGCCATCAGGACAGGGAACACCGGGGAGCTGTTTTTT
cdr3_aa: CAIRTGNTGELFF

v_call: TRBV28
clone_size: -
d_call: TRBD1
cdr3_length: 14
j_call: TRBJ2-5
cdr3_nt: TGTGCCAGCAGCAAGGGACAGGGGACGGAGACCCAGTACTTC
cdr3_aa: CASSKGQGTETQYF